This T cell receptor (beta chain) derives from a study of T cells in Graves' hyperthyroidism and ophthalmopathy. In the study overall: Peripheral blood was drawn at first diagnosis, prior to all treatment.

This clonotype showed up many times. Its antigen is not known. Study conclusions and caveats: In the blood, most expanded thyroid clonotypes above 0.001 appeared as well. A 13 V-J signature model discriminated ophthalmopathy versus stable hyperthyroidism.

Amplification of TCR beta CDR3 regions used RNA as the template. Researchers ran a first-round RT-PCR on the TCR CDR3 using the HTBI primer set. TCRdb independently ran MiXCR on the multiplex PCR reads; one entry per CDR3 protein. The table shows 530,000 or so distinct CDR3 sequences, with more than 15% occurring only once. The sequenced sample was blood. The receptor was derived from a woman in her late teens or twenties with Graves' ophthalmopathy.

The CDR3 reads CASSSIQRTYEQYF. The CDR3 DNA reads as TGTGCCAGCAGCTCAATACAGCGTACCTACGAGCAGTACTTC. The chain links TRBV11-1 to TRBJ2-7; D is ambiguous. CDR1 SGHAT and CDR2 FQDESV come from the germline V gene (reference sequence). The CDR3 has 14 amino acids. V lost 4 bases and J lost 2, with 12 bases in between.